This TCR beta chain stems from a study of neurological immune-mediated disorders (dated 2019 in TCRdb). Looking at the study overall: Among the roughly 35 multiple sclerosis patients, approximately 30 had relapsing-remitting MS and 3 had secondary progressive MS. The cohort included about 70 subjects: roughly 15 with HAM/TSP, some 34 with multiple sclerosis, and some 20 healthy controls. Using UMI-based sequencing, the study compared peripheral blood TCR-beta repertoires from patients with HTLV-I-associated myelopathy (HAM/TSP), patients with multiple sclerosis, and healthy controls. Alongside PBMC samples, the set of around 99 TCR-beta libraries contained longitudinal samples, technical triplicates, and paired CD4+ and CD8+ T-cell subsets that had been sorted. Points the paper makes about the study in general: Repertoires from 18 of 34 MS patients were grouped by phylogenetic analysis into a cluster of related CDR3 sequences, suggesting a possible repertoire-level signature. No association of the MS cluster with clinical or MRI features was observed, and the need for larger cohorts was stated by the authors. Expanded clones from different subjects shared no identical CDR3 amino acid sequences, which suggests that TCR-beta repertoires were private in all groups. The highest TCR clonal expansion was observed in HAM/TSP patients, whereas the lowest was observed in MS patients, even when compared with healthy controls.

Relative to germline, V is 6 bases shorter and J is 2 bases shorter, with 19 bases between their ends. According to the germline V gene (reference sequence), CDR1 reads DFQATT and CDR2 reads SNEGSKA. The CDR3 measures 15 amino acids from cysteine to phenylalanine. The retained sequence is limited to the CDR3, 45 bases, with the frame set at the first base. Libraries from unsorted PBMCs were made from 2 million PBMCs kept in RNAlater at -80 degrees C until RNA extraction. The multiple sclerosis patients were enrolled in a US clinical protocol that evaluated disease progression with magnetic resonance imaging. Peripheral blood was subjected to Ficoll-Hypaque density gradient centrifugation to isolate PBMCs, which were then cryopreserved in liquid nitrogen. cDNA synthesis used template-switch 5'RACE with a primer carrying a 10-nucleotide random unique molecular identifier tagging each TCR transcript. Over 190 million TCR-beta sequences, covering 15-18 subjects, were produced in each sequencing run. Total RNA was extracted with the RNeasy kit. TCR-beta VDJ regions were amplified with primers for the TCR constant region and the 5'RACE anchor, using the KAPA Real-time Library Amplification kit. Sample indexes and Illumina adaptors were added in a first PCR, and a second PCR then increased library yield. After purification with Ampure beads, the TCR product of roughly 650 bp was size-selected on a 2% E-gel SizeSelection system. Library quality was checked on a Bioanalyzer, concentration was measured with Qubit, and libraries were quantified with the Kapa Library Quantification kit before pooling. An Illumina HiSeq 2500 was used to sequence the libraries paired-end at 2 x 150 bp. To increase sequence diversity, about 25-31% phiX was spiked into each library pool. In the paper's pipeline: Quality-filtered reads were processed with the UMI-based MiGEC pipeline, which removed over 75% of raw TCR sequences during error correction. VDJ genes were aligned to IMGT germline references, and each clonotype was defined by a unique CDR3 amino acid sequence together with V-J genes. Clonal expansion, Shannon diversity and CDR3 relatedness were evaluated with VDJtools (CalcPairwiseDistances, ClusterSamples), while phylogenetic trees were built in CLCbio workbench. Using coefficient-of-variation modelling across technical triplicates, the study counted a clone as expanded if it had at least 8 unique UMIs. TCRdb itself trimmed the public reads at Q25 with fastp, ran MiXCR and retained productive beta chains. Every distinct CDR3 protein forms one entry, paired with its most common genes and DNA. These V and J calls derive from TCRdb rather than the authors' analysis. The table for this sample lists 45,000 to 55,000 distinct CDR3 sequences; approximately 3.3% of them were counted only once. Together, the top ten hold 5.5% to 6.5% of the sample.

This clonotype was recorded at least ten times. The antigen this receptor binds is unknown. No qualities accompany the bases; no much larger clone lies one base away. The rearranged chain carries TRBV20-1 and TRBJ1-2, with the D gene not confidently named. The source material was PBMCs. The receptor comes from a man in his forties or fifties with multiple sclerosis. CDR3 region: CSAASVKATNYGYTF. The sequenced DNA is TGCAGTGCCGCCTCGGTCAAGGCTACCAACTATGGCTACACCTTC.